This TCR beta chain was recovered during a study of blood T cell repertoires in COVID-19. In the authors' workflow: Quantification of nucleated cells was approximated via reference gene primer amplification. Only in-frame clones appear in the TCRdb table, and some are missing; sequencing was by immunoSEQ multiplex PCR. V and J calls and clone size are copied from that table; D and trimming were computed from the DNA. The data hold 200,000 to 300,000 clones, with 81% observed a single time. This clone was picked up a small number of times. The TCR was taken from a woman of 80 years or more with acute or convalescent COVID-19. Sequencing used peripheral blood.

For the CDR3, the DNA is TGTGCCAGCAGTGACAGGGGACACTACGAGCAGTACTTC. It encodes CASSDRGHYEQYF. The chain carries TRBV2 and TRBJ2-7, with TRBD1 as a possible D gene (6 bases). Trimming shortened V by 3 bases and J by 3 bases, and 9 bases separated the two germline ends. Looked up from germline, CDR1 is SNHLY and CDR2 is FYNNEI. This CDR3 is 13 amino acids long.